This paragraph reports one TCR beta chain. This sample is part of a study of glioma-infiltrating T cells after dendritic cell vaccination. The V gene's germline CDR1 is DFQATT and CDR2 SNEGSKA (reference sequence). The V end lost 8 bases, the J end lost 8 bases, and 15 bases lay between the germline ends. This CDR3 has 11 amino acids. Time point of the sample: after dendritic cell vaccination, including at tumor progression/relapse. This table comes from immunoSEQ multiplex PCR, and its TCRdb copy is limited to in-frame clones, with some not included. The data contain fewer than 85,000 clones, more than 75% of them seen just once; the ten biggest clones take up 2% to 2.5%.

The chain combines TRBV20-1 with TRBJ1-2; D gene uncertain. The sample in question was blood, obtained after dendritic cell vaccination. The clonotype originates from a human donor with glioblastoma. The CDR3 bases are TGCAGTACTTCGACCGGGGTAGGCTACACCTTC. This gives the protein CSTSTGVGYTF.